A single sample is the source of the 13 T cell receptor beta chains below, sequenced in a study of blood T cells in healthy people across ages. Primed by a sample-barcoded 5' primer and a J-beta primer mix, a second PCR proceeded for roughly 6 to 12 cycles. TCRdb re-analysed the 5' RACE reads in MiXCR, keeping a single row per CDR3 protein. This table holds hundreds of thousands of distinct CDR3 sequences, around 43% found once. The sample was blood. The receptors were gathered from a man older than 75 in good health.

The chain couples TRBV7-3 to TRBJ2-2; D remains unclear. Germline-derived CDR1 and CDR2 are SGHTA and FQGTGA. V lost 5 bases and J lost 4, with 8 bases in between. CDR3 length equals 13 residues. Written as DNA, the CDR3 is TGTGCCAGCAGCCGTATTAGCACCGGGGAGCTGTTTTTT. Protein: CASSRISTGELFF.

The rearrangement uses TRBV10-3 and TRBJ2-3; D unclear. V was trimmed by 3 bases and J by 2 bases, leaving 6 bases between them. Germline V lookup: CDR1 ENHRY, CDR2 SYGVKD. The CDR3 has 13 amino acids. CDR3 nucleotides: TGTGCCATCAGTGAAGTTCACACAGATACGCAGTATTTT. It specifies CAISEVHTDTQYF.

As regards this clonotype: The junction does not match germline at one end; this may be a read error. The chain is built from TRBV7-2 and TRBJ2-1; 7 nucleotides align to TRBD1. The CDR3 is made up of 15 amino acids. From germline, CDR1 is SGHTA and CDR2 FQGNSA. The CDR3 loop is CASSLTGTAYNERFF. The CDR3 DNA reads TGTGCCAGCAGCTTGACCGGGACAGCCTACAATGAGCGGTTCTTC.

The genes are TRBV6-2 or TRBV6-3 and TRBJ2-7; 9 bases map to TRBD1. This CDR3 is 13 amino acids long. With V trimmed by 6 bases and J by 6 bases, 6 bases remained unmatched. The germline gives CDR1 MNHEY, CDR2 SVGEGT. The chain's CDR3 is CASSNRGLGEQYF. Written as DNA, the CDR3 is TGTGCCAGCAGCAACAGGGGGCTGGGCGAGCAGTACTTC.

The chain has TRBV5-1 and TRBJ2-7, with 9 positions matching TRBD1. Germline V gives CDR1 SGHRS, CDR2 YFSETQ. The CDR3 has 12 residues. Germline trimming cut 7 bases from V and 6 bases from J; bases unmatched to any gene: 5. As DNA, the CDR3 is TGCGCCAGCCAGACAGGGGGTACCGAGCAGTACTTC. Translation gives CASQTGGTEQYF.

Ten or more counts support this clonotype. The chain uses TRBV29-1 and TRBJ2-5, with D unclear. V lost 8 bases and J 2 bases, leaving 12 bases between the germline ends. Germline CDR1 is SQVTM and CDR2 is ANQGSEA. The CDR3 is 12 residues long. The CDR3 DNA sequence: TGCAGCCTTGCCACGTCGCAAGAGACCCAGTACTTC. As protein: CSLATSQETQYF.

This clonotype has at least ten counts. The chain recombines TRBV21-1 with TRBJ2-4; TRBD2, as called in the table, went unchecked against the DNA. TRBV21-1 is assigned pseudogene status. The CDR3 covers 16 residues. CDR3 sequence (DNA): TGTGCCAGCAGCAAAGGGACTAGCGGGTTCGTGGACATTCAGTACTTC. This translates into CASSKGTSGFVDIQYF.

V gene TRBV29-1 combines with J gene TRBJ2-1; 11 nucleotides match TRBD1. Germline CDR1 and CDR2: SQVTM and ANQGSEA. CDR3 size: 15 residues. V lost 7 bases and J lost 5; bases outside the gene matches: 10. The CDR3 here is CSATDRGRRNNEQFF. For the CDR3, the DNA is TGCAGCGCCACGGACAGGGGGCGAAGAAACAATGAGCAGTTCTTC.

This chain connects TRBV7-9 to TRBJ2-5; tentatively, D is TRBD2 (6 bases). Germline assignment: CDR1 SEHNR and CDR2 FQNEAQ (reference sequence). CDR3 length equals 15 residues. The V end lost 5 bases, the J end lost 5 bases, and 18 bases lay between the germline ends. CDR3 DNA sequence: TGTGCCAGCAGCCCGATTGGAGGGGCCAGGGAGACCCAGTACTTC. It specifies CASSPIGGARETQYF.

The V call is TRBV7-9, the J call TRBJ2-1; 9 bases agree with TRBD2. The CDR3 extends over 13 amino acids. The J segment lost 9 bases and the V segment lost 5 bases, leaving 5 bases of the junction unmatched. Per the germline V gene, CDR1 is SEHNR and CDR2 is FQNEAQ (reference sequence). The CDR3 bases are TGTGCCAGCAGCGCGGGACTAGCTGGTGAGCAGTTCTTC. This sequence encodes CASSAGLAGEQFF.

The CDR3 reads CSVDSNYGYTF. The CDR3 DNA reads TGCAGCGTTGATTCTAACTATGGCTACACCTTC. This chain connects TRBV29-1 to TRBJ1-2; no firm D call. Trimming took off 3 bases at V and 0 bases at J, with 2 bases between the two ends. In germline, CDR1 is SQVTM, CDR2 ANQGSEA. CDR3 length equals 11 residues.

This clonotype was counted between two and nine times. The CDR3 region is CASSLWGGTADTQYF. The DNA of the CDR3 is TGTGCCAGCAGTTTATGGGGCGGGACGGCAGATACGCAGTATTTT. The rearrangement joins TRBV28 to TRBJ2-3; D might be TRBD2 (6 bases). Deletions cut 0 bases from V and 4 bases from J, with 11 bases between. CDR1 and CDR2 from the germline V gene are MDHEN and SYDVKM. The CDR3 runs to 15 residues.

CDR3 sequence: CASKFGGGYEQYF. The CDR3 DNA follows: TGTGCCAGCAAGTTCGGAGGGGGCTACGAGCAGTACTTC. This rearrangement joins TRBV2 to TRBJ2-7; D may be TRBD1 or TRBD2 (6 bases each). CDR3 size: 13 residues. Germline V CDR1 and CDR2: SNHLY, FYNNEI. The V and J ends lost 7 bases and 3 bases respectively, with 13 bases between them.